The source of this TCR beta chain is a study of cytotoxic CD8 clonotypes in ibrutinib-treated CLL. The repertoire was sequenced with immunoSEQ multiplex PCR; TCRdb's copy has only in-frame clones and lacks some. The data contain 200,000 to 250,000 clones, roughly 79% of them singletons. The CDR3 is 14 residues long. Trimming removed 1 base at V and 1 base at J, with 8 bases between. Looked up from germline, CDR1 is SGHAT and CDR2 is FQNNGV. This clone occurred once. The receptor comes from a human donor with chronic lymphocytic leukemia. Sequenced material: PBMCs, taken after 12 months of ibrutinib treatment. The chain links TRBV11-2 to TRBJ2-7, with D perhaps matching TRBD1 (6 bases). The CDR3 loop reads CASSLGGRSYEQYF. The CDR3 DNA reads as TGTGCCAGCAGCTTAGGGGGGCGGTCCTACGAGCAGTACTTC. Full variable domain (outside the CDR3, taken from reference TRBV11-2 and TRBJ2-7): EAGVAQSPRYKIIEKRQSVAFWCNPISGHATLYWYQQILGQGPKLLIQFQNNGVVDDSQLPKDRFSAERLKGVDSTLKIQPAKLEDSAVYLCASSLGGRSYEQYFGPGTRLTVT.